This TCR beta chain stems from a study of cytomegalovirus exposure and HLA in healthy donors. Whole-study findings and limits: A later analysis showed HLA-associated TCR beta chains outstripping equally common others in clonal expansion. The study dropped some indistinguishable V segments, TRBV6-2 and TRBV6-3 among them. A later analysis found that most CMV-associated TCR beta chains appeared HLA-restricted.

The PCR used 60 Vbeta and 13 Jbeta primers. The assay was immunoSEQ multiplex PCR, and TCRdb's table has in-frame clones only and misses some. The sample yields some 88,000 clones, 63% seen once. The CDR3 totals 14 residues. With 3 bases clipped from V and 4 bases from J, the junction kept 1 base outside the gene matches. Germline CDR1 is SGHVS and CDR2 is FQNEAQ. In regard to this clone: What it binds is not known.

The sequence was obtained from a woman aged 25 to 39 in good health and CMV-seronegative. Sequenced input: PBMCs. The rearrangement joins TRBV7-8 to TRBJ1-1; 11 bases are a match to TRBD1. CDR3 DNA: TGTGCCAGCAGCTTTGGGACAGGGGGCACTGAAGCTTTCTTT. This encodes CASSFGTGGTEAFF. The whole variable domain, filled in from reference TRBV7-8 and TRBJ1-1, reads GAGVSQSPRYKVAKRGQDVALRCDPISGHVSLFWYQQALGQGPEFLTYFQNEAQLDKSGLPSDRFFAERPEGSVSTLKIQRTQQEDSAVYLCASSFGTGGTEAFFGQGTRLTVV.